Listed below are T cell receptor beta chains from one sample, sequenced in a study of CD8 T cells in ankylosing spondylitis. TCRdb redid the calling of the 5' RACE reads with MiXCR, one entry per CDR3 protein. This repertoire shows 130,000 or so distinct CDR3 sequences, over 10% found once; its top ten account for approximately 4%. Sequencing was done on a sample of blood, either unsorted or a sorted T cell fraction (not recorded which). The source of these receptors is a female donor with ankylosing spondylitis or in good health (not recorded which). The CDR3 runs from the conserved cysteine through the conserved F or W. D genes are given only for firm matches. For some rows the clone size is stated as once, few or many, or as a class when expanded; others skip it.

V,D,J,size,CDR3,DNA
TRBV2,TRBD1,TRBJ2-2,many,CASRGQVYTGELFF,TGTGCCAGCAGGGGACAGGTCTACACCGGGGAGCTGTTTTTT
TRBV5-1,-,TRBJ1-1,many,CASSKSEGTEAFF,TGCGCCAGCAGCAAGTCAGAGGGCACTGAAGCTTTCTTT
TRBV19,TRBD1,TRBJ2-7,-,CARDRVYEQYF,TGTGCCAGGGACAGGGTGTACGAGCAGTACTTC
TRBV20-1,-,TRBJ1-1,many,CSARDPLTGIEAFF,TGCAGTGCTAGAGATCCCCTAACAGGGATTGAAGCTTTCTTT
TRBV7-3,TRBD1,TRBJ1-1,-,CASSFTGDRGEIAFF,TGTGCCAGCAGTTTTACAGGGGACAGGGGAGAGATCGCTTTCTTT
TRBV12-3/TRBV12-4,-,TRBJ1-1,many,CASSPRDPLNTEAFF,TGTGCCAGCAGCCCCAGGGACCCCTTGAACACTGAAGCTTTCTTT
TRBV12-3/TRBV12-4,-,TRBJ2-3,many,CASSDSRAQYF,TGTGCCAGCAGCGACAGCCGTGCGCAGTATTTT
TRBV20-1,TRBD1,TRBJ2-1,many,CSAQTGGENEQFF,TGCAGTGCCCAAACAGGGGGCGAGAATGAGCAGTTCTTC
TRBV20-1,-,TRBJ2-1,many,CSATLTIPGPHSYNEQFF,TGCAGTGCTACCCTAACCATTCCGGGCCCTCATTCCTACAATGAGCAGTTCTTC
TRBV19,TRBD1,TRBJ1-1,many,CASSISTGGITEAFF,TGTGCCAGTAGTATTTCGACAGGGGGCATCACTGAAGCTTTCTTT
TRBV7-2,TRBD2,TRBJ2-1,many,CASSPSGTNNEQFF,TGTGCCAGCAGCCCTAGCGGGACTAACAATGAGCAGTTCTTC
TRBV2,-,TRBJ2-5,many,CASSEHRVRGETQYF,TGTGCCAGCAGTGAGCACAGGGTTCGGGGGGAGACCCAGTACTTC
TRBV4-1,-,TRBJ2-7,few,CASSHIRDNLYEQYF,TGCGCCAGCAGCCACATACGGGACAACCTCTACGAGCAGTACTTC
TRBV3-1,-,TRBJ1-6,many,CASSQETRNNSPLHF,TGTGCCAGCAGCCAAGAAACCCGGAATAATTCACCCCTCCACTTT
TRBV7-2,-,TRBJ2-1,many,CASSPSWSNEQFF,TGTGCCAGCAGCCCGAGTTGGAGCAATGAGCAGTTCTTC
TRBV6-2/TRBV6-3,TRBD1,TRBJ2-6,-,CASSLTGGSGANVLTF,TGTGCCAGCAGCCTGACAGGGGGCTCTGGGGCCAACGTCCTGACTTTC
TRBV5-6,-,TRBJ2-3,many,CASGSLTDTQYF,TGTGCCAGCGGGAGTCTTACAGATACGCAGTATTTT
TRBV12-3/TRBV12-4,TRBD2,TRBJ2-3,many,CASSLGFGGTQYF,TGTGCCAGCAGTTTAGGTTTCGGGGGGACGCAGTATTTT
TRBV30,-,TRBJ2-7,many,CAWSSRYEQYF,TGTGCCTGGAGTTCTCGGTACGAGCAGTACTTC
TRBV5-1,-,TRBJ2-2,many,CASSLGGMNTGELFF,TGCGCCAGCAGCTTAGGCGGGATGAACACCGGGGAGCTGTTTTTT
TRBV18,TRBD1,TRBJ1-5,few,CASSRDRVNGNQPQHF,TGTGCCAGCTCACGGGACAGGGTCAATGGCAATCAGCCCCAGCATTTT
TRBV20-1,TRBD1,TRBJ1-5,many,CSARKQGRGDQPQHF,TGCAGTGCTAGAAAACAGGGGCGGGGGGATCAGCCCCAGCATTTT
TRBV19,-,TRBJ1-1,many,CASSIRGGTEAFF,TGTGCCAGTAGTATCCGGGGGGGCACTGAAGCTTTCTTT
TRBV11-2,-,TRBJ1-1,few,CASIIRGGGTEAFF,TGTGCCAGCATCATCCGGGGGGGTGGCACTGAAGCTTTCTTT